Presented here are 6 T cell receptor beta chains from one specimen sequenced in a study of blood T cell repertoires in COVID-19. Profiling relied on immunoSEQ multiplex PCR, and the TCRdb table lists in-frame clones only, not all of them. The table lists some 270,000 clones, nearly 90% of them singletons. The sequencing input was peripheral blood. These receptors originate from a woman aged 55-75 years with COVID-19, enrolled during active disease.

V is TRBV11-2 and J is TRBJ2-6; D unclear. The CDR3 has 18 amino acids. V lost 5 bases, J lost 0 bases, and 17 bases lay in between. Germline V CDR1 and CDR2: SGHAT, FQNNGV. The CDR3 bases are TGTGCCAGCAGCCTCAATAGTATAGCCTTCTCTGGGGCCAACGTCCTGACTTTC. It codes for CASSLNSIAFSGANVLTF.

The rearrangement joins TRBV11-2 to TRBJ1-1; D gene unclear. V dropped 1 base and J dropped 10 bases, with 10 bases sitting between them. CDR3 length equals 12 residues. Germline CDR1 is SGHAT and CDR2 is FQNNGV. The DNA for the CDR3 is TGTGCCAGCAGCTTAGCAGGCGTAGGAGCTTTCTTT. The encoded protein is CASSLAGVGAFF.

The CDR3 bases are TGTGCCAGCAGCCCCCGGTTGCATGAGCAGTTCTTC. Protein product: CASSPRLHEQFF. The rearrangement uses TRBV6-2 or TRBV6-3 and TRBJ2-1; D unclear. The CDR3 is 12 residues long. Germline V gene data show CDR1 as MNHEY and CDR2 as SVGEGT. The V and J ends lost 6 bases and 8 bases respectively, with 11 bases between them.

The V and J genes are TRBV13 and TRBJ1-4, with 9 nucleotides matching TRBD1. Germline trimming cut 5 bases from V and 3 bases from J; bases unmatched to any gene: 7. This CDR3 spans 16 amino acids. Germline-derived CDR1 and CDR2 are PRHDT and FYEKMQ (reference sequence). The CDR3 sequence is CASSPTGGPANEKLFF. In nucleotides, the CDR3 is TGTGCCAGCAGCCCGACAGGGGGTCCGGCTAATGAAAAACTGTTTTTT.

The sample holds one count of this clone. The chain uses TRBV6-5 and TRBJ1-1; unclear D gene. CDR1 is MNHEY, CDR2 SVGAGI, per germline. The V and J ends lost 2 bases and 1 base respectively, with 8 bases between them. The CDR3 spans 14 residues. The CDR3 coding sequence is TGTGCCAGCAGTTACAGCGAACCGAACACTGAAGCTTTCTTT. Amino acid sequence: CASSYSEPNTEAFF.

The V call is TRBV19, the J call TRBJ1-5; 9 nucleotides agree with TRBD1. Germline trimming cut 6 bases from V and 5 bases from J; bases unmatched to any gene: 2. This CDR3 region has 13 residues. Per the germline V gene, CDR1 is LNHDA and CDR2 is SQIVND (reference sequence). The CDR3: CASRDRGHQPQHF. CDR3 DNA: TGTGCCAGTAGGGACAGGGGCCATCAGCCCCAGCATTTT.